These T cell receptor beta chains were read from a single sample in a study of shared clonotypes between healthy human individuals. The repertoire was sequenced with immunoSEQ multiplex PCR; TCRdb's copy has only in-frame clones and lacks some. Of around 2.5 million clones listed, 93% were seen once; the top ten hold about 0.38%. Sequencing used naive CD4+ T cells from PBMCs. The receptor source for this set is a man younger than 30 in good health. Some clones in this sample may be carry-over from other donors' samples. Both conserved end residues are part of each CDR3. The D gene is left open where the match is weak. Part of the rows lack a size; the others show once, few, many or a class for expanded clones.

j_call: TRBJ2-5
clone_size: NA
v_call: TRBV23-1
d_call: NA
cdr3_aa: CASSSEPGHQTQYF
cdr3_nt: TGTGCGAGCAGCTCAGAGCCGGGACATCAGACCCAGTACTTC

j_call: TRBJ1-2
clone_size: NA
v_call: TRBV20-1
d_call: NA
cdr3_aa: CSARDGGYTF
cdr3_nt: TGCAGTGCTAGAGATGGTGGCTACACCTTC

j_call: TRBJ1-2
clone_size: NA
v_call: TRBV6-5
d_call: TRBD1
cdr3_aa: CASRQDAGTAYGYTF
cdr3_nt: TGTGCCAGCCGTCAGGATGCCGGGACAGCCTATGGCTACACCTTC

j_call: TRBJ1-4
clone_size: NA
v_call: TRBV14
d_call: NA
cdr3_aa: CASSQGAHNNEKLFF
cdr3_nt: TGTGCCAGCAGCCAGGGGGCGCACAATAATGAAAAACTGTTTTTT

j_call: TRBJ1-2
clone_size: NA
v_call: TRBV7-9
d_call: NA
cdr3_aa: CASSLDRADGYTF
cdr3_nt: TGTGCCAGCAGCTTAGACAGGGCGGATGGCTACACCTTC

j_call: TRBJ2-1
clone_size: NA
v_call: TRBV19
d_call: NA
cdr3_aa: CASRRGVSAYNEQFF
cdr3_nt: TGTGCCAGTCGAAGGGGGGTTAGCGCCTACAATGAGCAGTTCTTC

j_call: TRBJ1-1
clone_size: NA
v_call: TRBV20-1
d_call: NA
cdr3_aa: CSASRRGQAFF
cdr3_nt: TGCAGTGCTAGCCGACGGGGCCAAGCTTTCTTT

j_call: TRBJ2-7
clone_size: few
v_call: TRBV14
d_call: NA
cdr3_aa: CASSLRGYEQYF
cdr3_nt: TGTGCCAGCAGCCTCCGCGGCTACGAGCAGTACTTC

j_call: TRBJ2-2
clone_size: NA
v_call: TRBV19
d_call: NA
cdr3_aa: CASSIWPNTGELFF
cdr3_nt: TGTGCCAGTAGTATTTGGCCGAACACCGGGGAGCTGTTTTTT

j_call: TRBJ1-2
clone_size: NA
v_call: TRBV2
d_call: NA
cdr3_aa: CASSGYLEGDF
cdr3_nt: TGTGCCAGCAGTGGATACCTTGAGGGTGACTTC

j_call: TRBJ1-2
clone_size: once
v_call: TRBV19
d_call: NA
cdr3_aa: CASSNGQPSYGYTF
cdr3_nt: TGTGCCAGTAGTAACGGGCAGCCGTCCTATGGCTACACCTTC

j_call: TRBJ2-1
clone_size: NA
v_call: TRBV12-5
d_call: NA
cdr3_aa: CASGLGGGDEQFF
cdr3_nt: TGTGCTAGTGGTTTAGGGGGTGGTGATGAGCAGTTCTTC

j_call: TRBJ2-7
clone_size: NA
v_call: TRBV10-3
d_call: NA
cdr3_aa: CAISDRVVPSYEQYF
cdr3_nt: TGTGCCATCAGTGATCGGGTGGTTCCCTCCTACGAGCAGTACTTC

j_call: TRBJ2-2
clone_size: once
v_call: TRBV5-4
d_call: TRBD1
cdr3_aa: CASSSGQANTGELFF
cdr3_nt: TGTGCCAGCAGCTCCGGACAGGCTAACACCGGGGAGCTGTTTTTT

j_call: TRBJ1-5
clone_size: NA
v_call: TRBV19
d_call: NA
cdr3_aa: CASSIWDPNQPQHF
cdr3_nt: TGTGCCAGTAGTATCTGGGACCCCAATCAGCCCCAGCATTTT

j_call: TRBJ2-1
clone_size: NA
v_call: TRBV9
d_call: TRBD2
cdr3_aa: CASSPERLAGNNEQFF
cdr3_nt: TGTGCCAGCAGCCCAGAGAGACTAGCGGGAAACAATGAGCAGTTCTTC

j_call: TRBJ1-5
clone_size: NA
v_call: TRBV7-9
d_call: NA
cdr3_aa: CASSLALEQPQHF
cdr3_nt: TGTGCCAGCAGCTTAGCGCTCGAACAGCCCCAGCATTTT

j_call: TRBJ1-5
clone_size: NA
v_call: TRBV7-9
d_call: NA
cdr3_aa: CASSSRGDQPQHF
cdr3_nt: TGTGCCAGCAGCTCCCGGGGGGATCAGCCCCAGCATTTT

j_call: TRBJ2-3
clone_size: NA
v_call: TRBV10-1
d_call: NA
cdr3_aa: CASSAAGASTDTQYF
cdr3_nt: TGCGCCAGCAGTGCGGCAGGGGCCAGCACAGATACGCAGTATTTT

j_call: TRBJ2-7
clone_size: NA
v_call: TRBV10-3
d_call: TRBD1
cdr3_aa: CAITPGQGYVEQYF
cdr3_nt: TGTGCCATCACTCCGGGACAGGGGTACGTCGAGCAGTACTTC

j_call: TRBJ2-1
clone_size: NA
v_call: TRBV21-1
d_call: NA
cdr3_aa: CASSKRGQGAQRENYEQFF
cdr3_nt: TGTGCCAGCAGCAAAAGAGGACAGGGGGCTCAGCGGGAGAATTATGAGCAGTTCTTC

j_call: TRBJ1-5
clone_size: NA
v_call: TRBV19
d_call: NA
cdr3_aa: CASSTRTDYSNQPQHF
cdr3_nt: TGTGCCAGTAGTACTCGGACTGATTATAGCAATCAGCCCCAGCATTTT